The entry below gives a single T cell receptor (beta chain) sequence along with its context. Antigen: not known. This CDR3 region has 12 residues. CDR1 is SQVTM and CDR2 is ANQGSEA in the germline V gene. Through a sample-barcoded 5' primer and a J-beta primer mix, a second PCR was run for roughly 7 to 11 cycles. A 12-random-nucleotide template-switch adaptor tagged each cDNA molecule. TCRdb fed the 5' RACE reads into MiXCR, producing one record per CDR3 protein. This table holds about 830,000 distinct CDR3 sequences, 58% found once. The data were taken from a study of blood T cells in healthy people across ages. Study conclusions and caveats: Roughly linear age-related decline in beta diversity appeared, significant by age approximately 41.

The receptor was derived from a man aged 25-40 years in good health. Sequencing was done on a sample of blood. This chain uses TRBV29-1 with TRBJ2-5; D possibly corresponds to TRBD1 (6 bases). The J call is uncertain, as TRBJ2-7 better fits the DNA end. The CDR3 protein is CSVGRGFDEQYF. DNA for the CDR3: TGCAGCGTTGGCAGGGGTTTTGACGAGCAGTACTTC.